Listed here are 21 T cell receptor beta chains from one sample, sequenced in a study of identical twins. Each CDR3 protein gets one entry after TCRdb re-called the 5' RACE reads with MiXCR. The data show approximately 600,000 distinct CDR3 sequences, about 7.1% seen once. This same sample was also taken into another study, of yellow fever vaccine responses in identical twins.

Input material: PBMCs. The receptor set was obtained from a woman in her late teens or twenties in good health.

This clonotype was found many times. The V gene is TRBV29-1, the J gene TRBJ2-1, with D tentatively TRBD2 (6 bases). This CDR3 is 15 amino acids long. Germline assignment: CDR1 SQVTM and CDR2 ANQGSEA. V lost 5 bases and J 12 bases, leaving 26 bases between the germline ends. CDR3 amino acids: CSVWMRDDAAGRQFF. The CDR3 region has the DNA TGCAGCGTTTGGATGCGGGACGATGCGGCGGGGCGGCAGTTCTTC.

CDR3 region: CSAVAGPSYNEQFF. The CDR3 DNA is TGCAGCGCCGTAGCGGGGCCCTCCTACAATGAGCAGTTCTTC. This chain connects TRBV29-1 to TRBJ2-1; 8 positions match TRBD2. The V and J ends lost 7 bases and 0 bases, in that order; junction bases with no gene match: 5. Germline V gene data show CDR1 as SQVTM and CDR2 as ANQGSEA. CDR3 length: 14 residues.

The rearrangement links TRBV20-1 to TRBJ2-3, with 11 bases aligning to TRBD2. Germline values: CDR1 DFQATT, CDR2 SNEGSKA (reference sequence). The length of the CDR3 is 14 residues. The trim removed 5 bases at V and 3 bases at J, leaving 4 bases unmatched. The CDR3 DNA follows: TGCAGTGCTGTTAGCGGGAGGGGTACAGATACGCAGTATTTT. It translates to CSAVSGRGTDTQYF.

The rearrangement uses TRBV28 and TRBJ2-3; D unclear. Germline V gene lookup returns CDR1 MDHEN and CDR2 SYDVKM. The germline V and J ends were trimmed by 1 base and 3 bases, with 8 bases remaining between them. There are 14 residues in the CDR3. CDR3 in amino acids: CASSLFSPTDTQYF. The CDR3 DNA reads TGTGCCAGCAGTTTATTTTCCCCAACAGATACGCAGTATTTT.

This clonotype was counted ten times or more. The rearrangement links TRBV20-1 to TRBJ2-3; 9 bases are a match to TRBD2. The germline V gene has CDR1 DFQATT and CDR2 SNEGSKA (reference sequence). This CDR3 has 13 residues. Trimming removed 7 bases from V and 6 bases from J; junction bases left unmatched: 8. The chain's CDR3 is CSVPRGGHDTQYF. The CDR3 DNA sequence: TGCAGTGTCCCGCGGGGGGGCCACGATACGCAGTATTTT.

The table lists this clonotype with a few counts. This chain uses TRBV19 with TRBJ2-1; TRBD1 might be the D (5 bases). This CDR3 has 17 residues. Trimming stripped 3 bases from V and 0 bases from J, with 15 bases between. Germline loops: CDR1 LNHDA, CDR2 SQIVND (reference sequence). CDR3: CASSIDRQMSSYNEQFF. The CDR3 DNA follows: TGTGCCAGTAGTATCGACAGACAGATGAGCTCCTACAATGAGCAGTTCTTC.

This clonotype was found many times. J is TRBJ2-7 and V is TRBV7-9, with a weak D call TRBD2 (6 bases). This CDR3 is 12 amino acids long. From germline, CDR1 is SEHNR and CDR2 FQNEAQ (reference sequence). Deletions cut 5 bases from V and 5 bases from J, with 10 bases between. In nucleotides, the CDR3 is TGTGCCAGCAGCCCTCGACTAGACGAGCAGTACTTC. Translating it yields CASSPRLDEQYF. Combining the CDR3 with reference TRBV7-9 and TRBJ2-7 gives the whole variable domain DTGVSQNPRHKITKRGQNVTFRCDPISEHNRLYWYRQTLGQGPEFLTYFQNEAQLEKSRLLSDRFSAERPKGSFSTLEIQRTEQGDSAMYLCASSPRLDEQYFGPGTRLTVT.

This clonotype was picked up many times. The gene calls are TRBV20-1 and TRBJ2-7, with no clear D. Germline CDR1 reads DFQATT; CDR2 reads SNEGSKA (reference sequence). CDR3 size: 13 residues. V shed 1 base and J shed 4 bases, with 11 bases lying between them. Written as DNA, the CDR3 is TGCAGTGCTAGAGGAAGGTTGGAATACGAGCAGTACTTC. Amino acids: CSARGRLEYEQYF.

This clonotype was counted ten times or more. This chain links TRBV5-1 with TRBJ2-7; no reliable D call. This CDR3 region has 13 residues. V shed 2 bases and J shed 1 base, with 7 bases lying between them. The germline CDR1 and CDR2 sequences are SGHRS and YFSETQ. DNA for the CDR3: TGCGCCAGCAGCTTCGAGAGTTCCTACGAGCAGTACTTC. Translating gives CASSFESSYEQYF.

This clonotype was detected a few times. The chain recombines TRBV6-2 or TRBV6-3 with TRBJ2-1; D ambiguous. The CDR3 is 12 residues long. V shed 1 base and J shed 5 bases, with 3 bases lying between them. The germline gives CDR1 MNHEY, CDR2 SVGEGT. The CDR3 is CASSYYDNEQFF. CDR3 coding DNA: TGTGCCAGCAGTTACTACGACAATGAGCAGTTCTTC.

CDR3 residues: CSGGGDEQFF. The CDR3 bases are TGCAGCGGGGGGGGAGATGAGCAGTTCTTC. J is TRBJ2-1 and V is TRBV29-1; 7 bases are a match to TRBD2. Per germline, CDR1 SQVTM and CDR2 ANQGSEA. The CDR3 has 10 residues. Trimming at V came to 7 bases and at J to 8 bases, leaving 2 bases not matched to a gene.

The CDR3 is CSLAGGVNEQFF. In nucleotides, the CDR3 is TGCAGTTTAGCGGGGGGGGTCAATGAGCAGTTCTTC. V is TRBV20-1 and J is TRBJ2-1, with 11 bases that match TRBD2. CDR1 is DFQATT and CDR2 is SNEGSKA in the germline V gene (reference sequence). Trimming removed 8 bases from V and 6 bases from J; junction bases left unmatched: 3. The CDR3 extends over 12 amino acids.

This chain links TRBV2 with TRBJ2-1, with TRBD2 identical over 9 bases. CDR1 is SNHLY, CDR2 FYNNEI, per germline. V shed 7 bases and J 3 bases; nucleotides not matched to a gene: 16. This CDR3 has 18 amino acids. CDR3 sequence (DNA): TGTGCCAGCACCCAAAGGGGCGGGAGGGCCTTTCGCTACAATGAGCAGTTCTTC. It codes for CASTQRGGRAFRYNEQFF.

This clonotype has just a few counts. The chain couples TRBV7-2 to TRBJ2-2, with D uncertain. The CDR3 is 14 amino acids. V lost 1 base and J lost 4, with 7 bases in between. CDR1 and CDR2 from the germline V gene are SGHTA and FQGNSA. The CDR3 sequence is CASSLGPPTGELFF. In nucleotides, the CDR3 is TGTGCCAGCAGCTTAGGGCCCCCCACCGGGGAGCTGTTTTTT. Filled out from reference TRBV7-2 and TRBJ2-2, the complete variable domain reads GAGVSQSPSNKVTEKGKDVELRCDPISGHTALYWYRQSLGQGLEFLIYFQGNSAPDKSGLPSDRFSAERTGGSVSTLTIQRTQQEDSAVYLCASSLGPPTGELFFGEGSRLTVL.

This clonotype was seen at least ten times. This chain links TRBV4-1 with TRBJ2-1; no clear D. The CDR3 extends over 14 amino acids. The germline gives CDR1 MGHRA, CDR2 YSYEKL. V lost 4 bases and J 4 bases, leaving 11 bases between the germline ends. The CDR3 spells CASSLDRNYNEQFF. The CDR3 DNA follows: TGCGCCAGCAGCCTCGATCGGAATTACAATGAGCAGTTCTTC.

V gene TRBV5-4 combines with J gene TRBJ1-6; D is ambiguous. CDR1 is SGHNT and CDR2 is YYREEE in the germline V gene (reference sequence). The CDR3 has 15 amino acids. V was trimmed by 2 bases and J by 7 bases, leaving 13 bases between them. CDR3 bases: TGTGCCAGCAGCTTTGGGTCAGGTTGGAATTCACCCCTCCACTTT. Protein product: CASSFGSGWNSPLHF.

This clonotype was seen a handful of times. The chain is built from TRBV10-3 and TRBJ2-3, with unresolved D. Germline V gene lookup returns CDR1 ENHRY and CDR2 SYGVKD. There are 11 residues in the CDR3. V dropped 7 bases and J dropped 5 bases, with 7 bases sitting between them. CDR3 sequence reads: CAIKAVDTQYF. In DNA form, the CDR3 reads TGTGCCATCAAGGCCGTAGATACGCAGTATTTT.

The chain links TRBV10-3 to TRBJ1-1; D unclear. The V gene's germline CDR1 is ENHRY and CDR2 SYGVKD. The ends were cut back, 7 bases at V and 1 base at J, with 10 bases in the middle. The CDR3 loop spans 13 amino acids. Here the CDR3 reads CAIIAAPNTEAFF. The CDR3 DNA reads as TGTGCCATCATAGCGGCCCCGAACACTGAAGCTTTCTTT.

This clonotype was seen many times. The chain has TRBV28 and TRBJ2-1; TRBD2 agrees at 14 bases. V shed 4 bases and J 9 bases; nucleotides not matched to a gene: 11. Germline V gives CDR1 MDHEN, CDR2 SYDVKM. This CDR3 is 17 amino acids long. CDR3 residues: CASSSKWTSGRSFEQFF. In DNA form, the CDR3 reads TGTGCCAGCAGTTCTAAATGGACTAGCGGGAGGTCATTTGAGCAGTTCTTC.

The chain combines TRBV20-1 with TRBJ1-4, with D hard to call. CDR1 DFQATT and CDR2 SNEGSKA come from the germline V gene (reference sequence). This CDR3 has 14 amino acids. Trimming removed 0 bases at V and 8 bases at J, with 13 bases between. The CDR3 nucleotides are TGCAGTGCTAGAGATCTTGACAACTTCGAAAAACTGTTTTTT. It translates to CSARDLDNFEKLFF.

The table lists this clonotype with many counts. The chain employs TRBV9 and TRBJ2-5; 9 bases match TRBD1. V was pared by 4 bases and J by 5 bases, with 9 bases of the junction left unmatched. Per the germline V gene, CDR1 is SGDLS and CDR2 is YYNGEE. The CDR3 sequence is 15 residues long. This chain's CDR3 is CASSSNRGLQETQYF. CDR3 nucleotide sequence: TGTGCCAGCAGCTCTAACAGGGGGCTTCAGGAGACCCAGTACTTC.